This T cell receptor beta chain was captured in a study of early T cells in non-severe SARS-CoV-2 infection. For the study at large: Unpaired chains resulted from sequencing bulk RNA of unsorted whole blood.

Findings and limits, study-wide: There was a bias toward anti-spike CD8 responses in VDJdb matching, which missed private and CD4 specificities.

For this clonotype: Its matching antigen is unknown.

Per germline, CDR1 DFQATT and CDR2 SNEGSKA (reference sequence). The CDR3 totals 14 residues. Trimming cost V 0 bases and J 3 bases; bases outside gene matches: 4. The protocol attached unique molecular identifiers to individual cDNA molecules. TCRdb itself ran the 5' RACE reads through MiXCR, one entry per CDR3 protein. The sample includes fewer than 95,000 distinct CDR3 sequences, 16% of them seen just once. The V call is TRBV20-1, the J call TRBJ2-5; 7 nucleotides agree with TRBD2. The sequence was obtained from an adult who was a healthcare worker with PCR-confirmed SARS-CoV-2 infection or an uninfected control (not recorded which). The sequenced sample was whole blood, obtained at baseline. The CDR3 bases are TGCAGTGCTAGAGATTGGAGCGGGAAAGAGACCCAGTACTTC. Its translation: CSARDWSGKETQYF.